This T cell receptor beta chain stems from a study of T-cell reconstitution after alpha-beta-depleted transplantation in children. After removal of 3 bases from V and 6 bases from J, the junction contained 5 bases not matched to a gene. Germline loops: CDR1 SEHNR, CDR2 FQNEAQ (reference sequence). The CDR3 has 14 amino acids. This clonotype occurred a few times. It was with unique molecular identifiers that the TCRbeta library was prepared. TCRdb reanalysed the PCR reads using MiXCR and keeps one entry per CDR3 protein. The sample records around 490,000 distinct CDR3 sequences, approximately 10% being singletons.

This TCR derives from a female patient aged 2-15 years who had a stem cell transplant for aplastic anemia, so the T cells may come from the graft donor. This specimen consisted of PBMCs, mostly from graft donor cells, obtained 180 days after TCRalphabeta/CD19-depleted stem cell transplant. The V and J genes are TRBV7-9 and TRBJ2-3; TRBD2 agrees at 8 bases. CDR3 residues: CASSLGLERDTQYF. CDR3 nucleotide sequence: TGTGCCAGCAGCTTGGGACTAGAGAGGGATACGCAGTATTTT.